The entry that follows covers one TCR beta chain sequence. The sample originates from a study of blood T cell repertoires in COVID-19. As for the study in general: Some COVID-19 samples were acute and others convalescent; all came from the United States, Italy and Spain. The analysed material was cDNA or gDNA that came from T cells, B-cell-depleted T cells, or PBMCs.

In the original processing: Estimates of nucleated cell counts were drawn from the amplification of reference gene primers. Measured with immunoSEQ multiplex PCR; TCRdb has only the in-frame clones, and not every one. V and J calls and clone size follow that table, whereas D and trimming were derived from the DNA. The repertoire has 100,000 to 120,000 clones, more than 65% of them found once; the top ten carry less than 4%. V was cut by 4 bases and J by 3 bases, with 9 bases left in between. This CDR3 contains 13 residues. From germline, CDR1 is SGHTA and CDR2 FQGNSA. What was sequenced was peripheral blood. The chain is built from TRBV7-2 and TRBJ1-2; no clear D gene. The receptor was derived from a woman aged 80 or over with acute or convalescent COVID-19. CDR3 DNA sequence: TGTGCCAGCAGCTCCAGGTCAGACTATGGCTACACCTTC. As protein: CASSSRSDYGYTF.